These 8 T cell receptor beta chains came from one sample sequenced in a study of T cell responses to AZD1222 COVID-19 vaccine. Clones were sequenced by immunoSEQ multiplex PCR, and TCRdb holds only the in-frame ones, with some missing. This sample has about 74,000 clones, with approximately 90% found just once. This sample comprised peripheral blood, obtained on day 0 of AZD1222 vaccination. Every receptor here comes from an adult in good health.

This clone has only one observation. DNA of the CDR3: TGTGCCAGCTTTGCTCAAACGGTTGGCTATAATTCACCCCTCCACTTT. Its translation is CASFAQTVGYNSPLHF. The chain is built from TRBV5-4 and TRBJ1-6, with D hard to call. CDR1 is SGHNT and CDR2 is YYREEE in the germline V gene (reference sequence). V was pared by 7 bases and J by 3 bases, with 17 bases between. CDR3 size: 16 residues. Supplemented by reference TRBV5-4 and TRBJ1-6, the full variable domain reads ETGVTQSPTHLIKTRGQQVTLRCSSQSGHNTVSWYQQALGQGPQFIFQYYREEENGRGNFPPRFSGLQFPNYSSELNVNALELDDSALYLCASFAQTVGYNSPLHFGNGTRLTVT.

This chain joins TRBV9 and TRBJ2-2, with D perhaps being TRBD1 or TRBD2 (5 bases each). Trimming shortened V by 6 bases and J by 5 bases, and 17 bases separated the two germline ends. Germline CDR1 and CDR2: SGDLS and YYNGEE. The CDR3 loop spans 15 amino acids. CDR3 sequence reads: CASTEGWAITGELFF. DNA for the CDR3: TGTGCCAGCACCGAGGGGTGGGCGATAACCGGGGAGCTGTTTTTT.

The rearrangement joins TRBV28 to TRBJ2-7; weak D call: TRBD2 (6 bases). The CDR3 has 18 amino acids. V was cut by 3 bases and J by 0 bases, with 21 bases left in between. Germline CDR1 is MDHEN and CDR2 is SYDVKM. CDR3 nucleotides: TGTGCCAGCAGTTTCTTCCCCCACGGCGGGGATTACTCCTACGAGCAGTACTTC. This gives the protein CASSFFPHGGDYSYEQYF. Supplemented by reference TRBV28 and TRBJ2-7, the full variable domain reads DVKVTQSSRYLVKRTGEKVFLECVQDMDHENMFWYRQDPGLGLRLIYFSYDVKMKEKGDIPEGYSVSREKKERFSLILESASTNQTSMYLCASSFFPHGGDYSYEQYFGPGTRLTVT.

V and J are TRBV15 and TRBJ1-4; tentatively, D is TRBD1 (5 bases). V was cut by 2 bases and J by 7 bases, with 14 bases left in between. The CDR3 is 15 residues long. Germline CDR1 and CDR2: LNHNV and YYDKDF (reference sequence). CDR3: CATSRSGTKGEKLFF. CDR3 nucleotide sequence: TGTGCCACCAGCAGATCCGGGACCAAGGGTGAAAAACTGTTTTTT.

The chain is built from TRBV5-1 and TRBJ2-3; D is unresolved. Germline lookup yields CDR1 SGHRS and CDR2 YFSETQ. V shed 0 bases and J shed 6 bases, with 11 bases lying between them. CDR3 length equals 14 residues. The DNA for the CDR3 is TGCGCCAGCAGCTTGGTTCGGGTTTACGATACGCAGTATTTT. It translates to CASSLVRVYDTQYF.

The V call is TRBV19, the J call TRBJ2-1; perhaps TRBD1 as D (6 bases). CDR1 and CDR2 from the germline V gene are LNHDA and SQIVND (reference sequence). The CDR3 length is 13 residues. Trimming took 4 bases from V and 4 from J, leaving 8 bases between them. CDR3 loop: CASSKGQYNEQFF. Here the CDR3 DNA reads TGTGCCAGTAGTAAGGGACAATACAATGAGCAGTTCTTC.

This clone was counted only a few times. This chain joins TRBV18 and TRBJ2-2, with D possibly being TRBD1 or TRBD2 (5 bases each). Germline V gives CDR1 KGHSH, CDR2 LQKENI. With 3 bases removed from V and 4 bases from J, the gap between germline ends came to 12 bases. The CDR3 runs 15 residues. The CDR3 spells CASSPVRGTTGELFF. The CDR3 bases are TGTGCCAGCTCACCCGTTAGAGGGACCACCGGGGAGCTGTTTTTT.

This chain links TRBV28 with TRBJ1-1; no reliable D call. Germline lookup yields CDR1 MDHEN and CDR2 SYDVKM. Trimming shortened V by 1 base and J by 11 bases, and 11 bases separated the two germline ends. This CDR3 has 12 residues. CDR3 DNA sequence: TGTGCCAGCAGTTTATCGGTCCGAAGGGCTTTCTTT. It codes for CASSLSVRRAFF.